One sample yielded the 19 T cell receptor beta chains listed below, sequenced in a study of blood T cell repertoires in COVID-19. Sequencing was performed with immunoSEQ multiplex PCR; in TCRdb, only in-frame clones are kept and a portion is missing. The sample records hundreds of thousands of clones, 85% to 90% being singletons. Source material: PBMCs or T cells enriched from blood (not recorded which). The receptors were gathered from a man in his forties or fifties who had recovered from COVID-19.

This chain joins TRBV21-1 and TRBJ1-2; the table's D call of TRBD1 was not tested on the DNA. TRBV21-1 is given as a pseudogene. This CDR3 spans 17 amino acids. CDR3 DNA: TGTGCCAGCAGCAATATGGGACAGGGCCCTGGGGAATATGGCTACACCTTC. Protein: CASSNMGQGPGEYGYTF.

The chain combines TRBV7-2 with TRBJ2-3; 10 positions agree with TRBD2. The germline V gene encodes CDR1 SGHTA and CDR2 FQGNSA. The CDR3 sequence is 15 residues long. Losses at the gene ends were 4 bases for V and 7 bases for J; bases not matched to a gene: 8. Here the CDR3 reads CASSSAGTSAYTQYF. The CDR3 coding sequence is TGTGCCAGCAGCTCGGCCGGGACTAGCGCCTATACGCAGTATTTT. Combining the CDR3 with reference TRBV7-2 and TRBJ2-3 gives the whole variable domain GAGVSQSPSNKVTEKGKDVELRCDPISGHTALYWYRQSLGQGLEFLIYFQGNSAPDKSGLPSDRFSAERTGGSVSTLTIQRTQQEDSAVYLCASSSAGTSAYTQYFGPGTRLTVL.

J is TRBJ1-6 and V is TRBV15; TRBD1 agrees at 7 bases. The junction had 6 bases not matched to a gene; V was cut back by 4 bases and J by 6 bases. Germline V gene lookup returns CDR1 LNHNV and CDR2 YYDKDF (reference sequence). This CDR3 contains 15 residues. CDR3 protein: CATSTDRVGNSPLHF. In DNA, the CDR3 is TGTGCCACCAGCACCGACAGGGTCGGTAATTCACCCCTCCACTTT.

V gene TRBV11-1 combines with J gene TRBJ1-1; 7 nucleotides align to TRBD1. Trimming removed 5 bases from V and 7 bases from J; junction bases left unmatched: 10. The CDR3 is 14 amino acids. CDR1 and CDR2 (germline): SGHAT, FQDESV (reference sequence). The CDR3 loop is CASSTRQGEGEAFF. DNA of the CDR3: TGTGCCAGCAGCACCAGACAGGGTGAAGGTGAAGCTTTCTTT.

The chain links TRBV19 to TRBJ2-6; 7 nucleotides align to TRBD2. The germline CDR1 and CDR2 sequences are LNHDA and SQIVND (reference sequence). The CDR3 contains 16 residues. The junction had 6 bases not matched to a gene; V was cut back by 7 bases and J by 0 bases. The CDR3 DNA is TGTGCCAGTATTAAGCGGGGCCGCTCTGGGGCCAACGTCCTGACTTTC. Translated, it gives CASIKRGRSGANVLTF.

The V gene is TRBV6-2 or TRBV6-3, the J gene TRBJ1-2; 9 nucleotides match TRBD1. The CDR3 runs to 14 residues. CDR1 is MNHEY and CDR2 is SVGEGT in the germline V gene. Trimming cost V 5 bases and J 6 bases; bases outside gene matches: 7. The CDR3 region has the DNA TGTGCCAGCAGTAAACCGACAGGGGGTAATGGCTACACCTTC. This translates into CASSKPTGGNGYTF.

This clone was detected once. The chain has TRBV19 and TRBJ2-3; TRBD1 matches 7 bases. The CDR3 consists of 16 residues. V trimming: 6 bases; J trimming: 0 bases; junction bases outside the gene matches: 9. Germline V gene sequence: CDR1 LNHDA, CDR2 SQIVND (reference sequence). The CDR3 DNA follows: TGTGCCAGTAGGGGCAGGGGGATTCCTAGCACAGATACGCAGTATTTT. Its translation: CASRGRGIPSTDTQYF.

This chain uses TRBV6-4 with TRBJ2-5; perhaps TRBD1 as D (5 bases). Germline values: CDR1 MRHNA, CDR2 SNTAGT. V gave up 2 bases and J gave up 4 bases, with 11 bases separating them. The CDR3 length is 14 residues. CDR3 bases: TGTGCCAGCAGTGACGTTCAGGGCGCAGAGACCCAGTACTTC. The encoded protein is CASSDVQGAETQYF.

The DNA of the CDR3 is TGTGCCAGCAGCCCTGTAGCGGGGGGGCCCACAGATACGCAGTATTTT. Amino acid sequence: CASSPVAGGPTDTQYF. J is TRBJ2-3 and V is TRBV3-1 (or the pseudogene TRBV3-2); 11 bases are shared with TRBD2. J lost 2 bases, V lost 4 bases, and 5 bases had no gene match. CDR3 length: 16 amino acids. Germline V lookup: CDR1 LGHDT, CDR2 YNNKEL (reference sequence).

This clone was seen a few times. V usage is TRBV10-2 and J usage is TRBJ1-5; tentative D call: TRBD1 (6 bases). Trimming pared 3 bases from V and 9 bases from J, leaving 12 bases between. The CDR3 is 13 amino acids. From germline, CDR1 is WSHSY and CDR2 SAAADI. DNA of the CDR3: TGCGCCAGCAGTGAAGGACAGCCGGGGCCCCAGCATTTT. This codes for CASSEGQPGPQHF.

The chain's CDR3 is CASRPSPDRAITDTQYF. As DNA, the CDR3 is TGTGCCAGCAGACCGTCTCCCGACAGGGCGATCACAGATACGCAGTATTTT. The rearrangement joins TRBV5-4 to TRBJ2-3; 7 nucleotides match TRBD1. Germline V gene data show CDR1 as SGHNT and CDR2 as YYREEE (reference sequence). With 5 bases clipped from V and 2 bases from J, the junction kept 14 bases outside the gene matches. This CDR3 comprises 17 residues. Combining the CDR3 with reference TRBV5-4 and TRBJ2-3 gives the whole variable domain ETGVTQSPTHLIKTRGQQVTLRCSSQSGHNTVSWYQQALGQGPQFIFQYYREEENGRGNFPPRFSGLQFPNYSSELNVNALELDDSALYLCASRPSPDRAITDTQYFGPGTRLTVL.

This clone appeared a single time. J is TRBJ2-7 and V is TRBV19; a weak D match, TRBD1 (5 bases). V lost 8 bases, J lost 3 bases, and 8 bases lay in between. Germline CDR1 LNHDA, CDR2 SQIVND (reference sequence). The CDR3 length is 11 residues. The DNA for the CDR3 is TGTGCCAGTCAACAGGACTACGAGCAGTACTTC. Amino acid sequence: CASQQDYEQYF.

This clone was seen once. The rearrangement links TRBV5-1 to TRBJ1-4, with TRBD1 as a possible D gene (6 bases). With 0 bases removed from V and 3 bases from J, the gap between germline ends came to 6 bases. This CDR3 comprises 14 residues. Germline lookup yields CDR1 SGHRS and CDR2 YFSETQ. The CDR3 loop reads CASSLGTANEKLFF. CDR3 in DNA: TGCGCCAGCAGCTTGGGGACAGCTAATGAAAAACTGTTTTTT.

The CDR3 sequence is CASSPGQDNQPQHF. For the CDR3, the DNA is TGTGCCAGCAGTCCGGGACAGGACAATCAGCCCCAGCATTTT. The rearrangement joins TRBV27 to TRBJ1-5; the match to TRBD1 covers 8 bases. V lost 5 bases and J lost 3; bases outside the gene matches: 3. CDR3 size: 14 residues. Germline CDR1 reads MNHEY; CDR2 reads SMNVEV (reference sequence).

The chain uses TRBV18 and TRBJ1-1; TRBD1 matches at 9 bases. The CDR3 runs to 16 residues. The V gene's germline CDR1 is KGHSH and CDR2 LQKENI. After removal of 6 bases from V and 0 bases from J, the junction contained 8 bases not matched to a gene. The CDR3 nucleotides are TGTGCCAGCTCGATCGGACAGGGGCGAGTGAACACTGAAGCTTTCTTT. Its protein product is CASSIGQGRVNTEAFF. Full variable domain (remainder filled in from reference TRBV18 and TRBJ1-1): NAGVMQNPRHLVRRRGQEARLRCSPMKGHSHVYWYRQLPEEGLKFMVYLQKENIIDESGMPKERFSAEFPKEGPSILRIQQVVRGDSAAYFCASSIGQGRVNTEAFFGQGTRLTVV.

Here the CDR3 reads CASSLIVTSGRDEQFF. Here the CDR3 DNA reads TGTGCCAGCAGTTTAATAGTAACGTCCGGTCGGGATGAGCAGTTCTTC. V gene TRBV27 combines with J gene TRBJ2-1; D uncertain. CDR1 and CDR2 from the germline V gene are MNHEY and SMNVEV (reference sequence). The germline V and J ends were trimmed by 2 bases and 8 bases, with 19 bases remaining between them. The CDR3 is 16 amino acids.

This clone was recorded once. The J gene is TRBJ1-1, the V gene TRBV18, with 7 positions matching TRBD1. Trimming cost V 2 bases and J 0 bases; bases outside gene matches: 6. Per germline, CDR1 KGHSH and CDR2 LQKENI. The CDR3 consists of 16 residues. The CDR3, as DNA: TGTGCCAGCTCACCAACAAGCGACAGGGTGAACACTGAAGCTTTCTTT. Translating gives CASSPTSDRVNTEAFF.

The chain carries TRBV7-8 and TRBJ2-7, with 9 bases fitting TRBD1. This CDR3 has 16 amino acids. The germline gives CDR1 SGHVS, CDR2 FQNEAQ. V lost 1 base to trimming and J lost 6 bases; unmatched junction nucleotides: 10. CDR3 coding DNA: TGTGCCAGCAGCTTAGTTCCCCCCACAGGGGGCCTCGAGCAGTACTTC. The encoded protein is CASSLVPPTGGLEQYF. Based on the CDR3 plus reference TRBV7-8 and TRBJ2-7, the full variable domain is GAGVSQSPRYKVAKRGQDVALRCDPISGHVSLFWYQQALGQGPEFLTYFQNEAQLDKSGLPSDRFFAERPEGSVSTLKIQRTQQEDSAVYLCASSLVPPTGGLEQYFGPGTRLTVT.

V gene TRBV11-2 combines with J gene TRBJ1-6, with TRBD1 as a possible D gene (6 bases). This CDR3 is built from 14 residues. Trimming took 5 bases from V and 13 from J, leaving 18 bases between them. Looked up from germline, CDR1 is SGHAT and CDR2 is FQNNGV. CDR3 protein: CASSSTGPTAPLHF. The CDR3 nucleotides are TGTGCCAGCAGCAGCACAGGGCCAACGGCGCCCCTCCACTTT.